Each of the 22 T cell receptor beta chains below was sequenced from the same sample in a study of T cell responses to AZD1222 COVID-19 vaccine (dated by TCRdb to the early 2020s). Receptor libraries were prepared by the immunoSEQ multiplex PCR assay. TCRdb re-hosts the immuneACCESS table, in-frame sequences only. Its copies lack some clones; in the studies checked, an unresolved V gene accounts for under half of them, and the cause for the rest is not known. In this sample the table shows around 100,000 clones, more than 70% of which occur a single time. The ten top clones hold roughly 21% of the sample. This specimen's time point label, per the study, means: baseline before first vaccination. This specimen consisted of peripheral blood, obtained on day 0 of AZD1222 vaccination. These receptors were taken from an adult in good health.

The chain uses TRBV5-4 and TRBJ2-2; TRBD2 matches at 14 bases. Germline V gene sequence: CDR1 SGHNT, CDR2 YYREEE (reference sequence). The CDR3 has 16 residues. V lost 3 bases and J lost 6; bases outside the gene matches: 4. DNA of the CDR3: TGTGCCAGCAGCTACCCGGGACTAGCGGGAGCCGGGGAGCTGTTTTTT. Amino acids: CASSYPGLAGAGELFF.

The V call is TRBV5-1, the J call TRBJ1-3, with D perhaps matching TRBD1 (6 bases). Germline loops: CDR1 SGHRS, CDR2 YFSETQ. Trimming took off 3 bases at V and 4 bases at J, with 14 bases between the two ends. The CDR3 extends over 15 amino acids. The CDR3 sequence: CASSSWGTLGNTIYF. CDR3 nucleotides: TGCGCCAGCAGCTCTTGGGGGACACTCGGAAACACCATATATTTT.

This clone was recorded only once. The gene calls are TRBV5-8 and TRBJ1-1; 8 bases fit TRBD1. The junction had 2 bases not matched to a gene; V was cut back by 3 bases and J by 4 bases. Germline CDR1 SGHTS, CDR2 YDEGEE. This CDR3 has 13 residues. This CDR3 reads CASSSDRGTEAFF. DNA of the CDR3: TGTGCCAGCAGCTCTGACAGGGGCACTGAAGCTTTCTTT.

CDR3 in amino acids: CASSQGSGRGRGYGYTF. CDR3 bases: TGTGCCAGCAGCCAAGGGAGCGGCAGGGGGCGCGGGTATGGCTACACCTTC. The chain combines TRBV11-2 with TRBJ1-2; 8 positions match TRBD1. CDR3 length: 17 amino acids. J was trimmed by 5 bases and V by 5 bases; bases with no gene match: 16. Germline CDR1 and CDR2: SGHAT and FQNNGV.

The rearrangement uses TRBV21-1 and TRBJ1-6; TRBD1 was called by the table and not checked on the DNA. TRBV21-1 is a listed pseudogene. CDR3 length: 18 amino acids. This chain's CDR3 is CASSSEGGQPFYNSPLHF. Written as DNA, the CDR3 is TGTGCCAGCAGCAGCGAAGGCGGACAGCCCTTCTATAATTCACCCCTCCACTTT.

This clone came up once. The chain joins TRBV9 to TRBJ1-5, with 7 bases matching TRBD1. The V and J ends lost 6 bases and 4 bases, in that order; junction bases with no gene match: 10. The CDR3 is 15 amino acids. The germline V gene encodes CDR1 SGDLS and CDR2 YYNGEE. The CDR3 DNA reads TGTGCCAGCAACCGTGGGGACAGCTTGAATCAGCCCCAGCATTTT. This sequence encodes CASNRGDSLNQPQHF.

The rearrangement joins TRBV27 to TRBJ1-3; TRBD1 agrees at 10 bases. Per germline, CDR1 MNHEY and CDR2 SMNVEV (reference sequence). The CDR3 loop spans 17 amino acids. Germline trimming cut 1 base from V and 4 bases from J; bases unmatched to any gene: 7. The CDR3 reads CASSLLGTGVGGNTIYF. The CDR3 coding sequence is TGTGCCAGCAGTTTATTAGGGACAGGGGTGGGCGGAAACACCATATATTTT.

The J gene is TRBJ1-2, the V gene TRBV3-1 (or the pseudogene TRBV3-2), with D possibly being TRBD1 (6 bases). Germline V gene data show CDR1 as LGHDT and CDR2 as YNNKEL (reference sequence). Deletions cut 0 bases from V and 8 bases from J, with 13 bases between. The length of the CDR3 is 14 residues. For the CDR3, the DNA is TGTGCCAGCAGCCAAGAGGGGGGCAACAAAGGCTACACCTTC. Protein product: CASSQEGGNKGYTF.

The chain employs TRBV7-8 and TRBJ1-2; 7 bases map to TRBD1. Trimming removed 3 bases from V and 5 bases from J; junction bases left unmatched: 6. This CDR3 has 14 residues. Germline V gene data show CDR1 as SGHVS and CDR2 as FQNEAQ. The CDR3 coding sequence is TGTGCCAGCAGCTTCGGGACAGCGGATTATGGCTACACCTTC. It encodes CASSFGTADYGYTF. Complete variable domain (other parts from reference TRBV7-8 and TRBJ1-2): GAGVSQSPRYKVAKRGQDVALRCDPISGHVSLFWYQQALGQGPEFLTYFQNEAQLDKSGLPSDRFFAERPEGSVSTLKIQRTQQEDSAVYLCASSFGTADYGYTFGSGTRLTVV.

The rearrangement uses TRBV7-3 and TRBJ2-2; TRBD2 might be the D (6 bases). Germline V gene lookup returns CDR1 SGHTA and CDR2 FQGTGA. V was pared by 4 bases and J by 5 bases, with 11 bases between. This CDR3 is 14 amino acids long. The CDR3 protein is CASSSLGTTGELFF. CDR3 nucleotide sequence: TGTGCCAGCAGCTCCCTTGGGACTACCGGGGAGCTGTTTTTT.

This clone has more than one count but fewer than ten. As DNA, the CDR3 is TGCGCCAGCAGCACCCCCCGGGGTGGGGGGCCAACCGGGGAGCTGTTTTTT. As protein: CASSTPRGGGPTGELFF. The chain recombines TRBV4-3 with TRBJ2-2; D may correspond to TRBD1 or TRBD2 (6 bases each). There are 17 residues in the CDR3. Germline V lookup: CDR1 LGHNA, CDR2 YSLEER. V was pared by 5 bases and J by 5 bases, with 21 bases between.

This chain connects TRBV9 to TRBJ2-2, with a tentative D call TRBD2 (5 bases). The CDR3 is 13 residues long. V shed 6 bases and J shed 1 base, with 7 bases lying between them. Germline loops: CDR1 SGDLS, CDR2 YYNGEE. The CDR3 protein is CASTRGNTGELFF. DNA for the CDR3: TGTGCCAGCACTCGGGGGAACACCGGGGAGCTGTTTTTT.

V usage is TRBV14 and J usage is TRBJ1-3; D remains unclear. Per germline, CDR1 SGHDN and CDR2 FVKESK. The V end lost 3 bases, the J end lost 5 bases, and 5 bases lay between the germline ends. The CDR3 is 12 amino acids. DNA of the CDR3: TGTGCCAGCAGCCACACGAGAAACACCATATATTTT. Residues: CASSHTRNTIYF.

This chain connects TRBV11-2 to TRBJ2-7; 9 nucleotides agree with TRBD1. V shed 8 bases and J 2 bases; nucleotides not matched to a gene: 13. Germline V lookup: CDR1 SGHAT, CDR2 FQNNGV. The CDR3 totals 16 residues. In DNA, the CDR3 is TGTGCCAGCTCCCTATTCCCCGACAGGGGGACCTACGAGCAGTACTTC. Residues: CASSLFPDRGTYEQYF.

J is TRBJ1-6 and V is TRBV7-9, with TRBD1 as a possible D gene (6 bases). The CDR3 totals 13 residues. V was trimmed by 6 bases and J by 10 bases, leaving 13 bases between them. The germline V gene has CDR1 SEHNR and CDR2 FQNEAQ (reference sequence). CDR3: CASRYDRTSPLHF. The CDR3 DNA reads TGTGCCAGCAGGTATGACAGGACGTCACCCCTCCACTTT.

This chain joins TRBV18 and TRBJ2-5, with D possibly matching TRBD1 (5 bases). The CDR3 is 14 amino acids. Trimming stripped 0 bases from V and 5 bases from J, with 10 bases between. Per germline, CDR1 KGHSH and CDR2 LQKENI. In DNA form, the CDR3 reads TGTGCCAGCTCACCACCAGCCAGGGTTGAGACCCAGTACTTC. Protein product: CASSPPARVETQYF.

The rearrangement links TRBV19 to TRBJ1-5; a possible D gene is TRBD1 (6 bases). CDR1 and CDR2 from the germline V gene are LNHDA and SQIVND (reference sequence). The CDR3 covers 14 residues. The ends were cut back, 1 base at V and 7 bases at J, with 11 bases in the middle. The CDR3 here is CASSIGQVRQPQHF. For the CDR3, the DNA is TGTGCCAGTAGTATAGGACAGGTCCGGCAGCCCCAGCATTTT.

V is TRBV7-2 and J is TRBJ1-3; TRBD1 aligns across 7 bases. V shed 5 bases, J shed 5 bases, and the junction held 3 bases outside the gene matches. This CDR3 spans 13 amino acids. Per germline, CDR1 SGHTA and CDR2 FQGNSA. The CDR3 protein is CASSMGQRNTIYF. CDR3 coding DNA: TGTGCCAGCAGCATGGGACAGAGAAACACCATATATTTT.

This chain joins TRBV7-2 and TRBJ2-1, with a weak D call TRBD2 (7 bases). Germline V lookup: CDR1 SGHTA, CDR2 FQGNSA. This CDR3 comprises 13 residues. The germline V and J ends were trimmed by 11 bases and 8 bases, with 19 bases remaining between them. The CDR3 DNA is TGTGCCTCAATCAGGACAGCGGGGCATGAGCAGTTCTTC. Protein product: CASIRTAGHEQFF.

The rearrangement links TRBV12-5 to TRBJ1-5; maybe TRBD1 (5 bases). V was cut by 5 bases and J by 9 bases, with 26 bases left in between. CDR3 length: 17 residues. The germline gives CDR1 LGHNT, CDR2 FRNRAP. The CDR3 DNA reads TGTGCTAGTGGTCCTAGAGGCCTTGGGACGGAGCCTTGGCCCCAGCATTTT. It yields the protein CASGPRGLGTEPWPQHF.

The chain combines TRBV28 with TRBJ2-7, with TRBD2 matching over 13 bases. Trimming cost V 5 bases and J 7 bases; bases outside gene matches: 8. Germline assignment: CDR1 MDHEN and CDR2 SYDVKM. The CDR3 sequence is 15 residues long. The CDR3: CASSLRTSGRGEQYF. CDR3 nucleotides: TGTGCCAGCAGTCTCCGGACTAGCGGGAGAGGGGAGCAGTACTTC. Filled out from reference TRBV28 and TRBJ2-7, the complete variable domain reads DVKVTQSSRYLVKRTGEKVFLECVQDMDHENMFWYRQDPGLGLRLIYFSYDVKMKEKGDIPEGYSVSREKKERFSLILESASTNQTSMYLCASSLRTSGRGEQYFGPGTRLTVT.

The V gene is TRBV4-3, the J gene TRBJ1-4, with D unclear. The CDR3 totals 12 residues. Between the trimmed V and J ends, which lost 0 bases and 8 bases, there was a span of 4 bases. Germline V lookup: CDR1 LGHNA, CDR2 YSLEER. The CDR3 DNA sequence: TGCGCCAGCAGCCAAGACGGCGAAAAACTGTTTTTT. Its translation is CASSQDGEKLFF.